Given below is one T cell receptor beta chain in context. Germline V gene lookup returns CDR1 SGDLS and CDR2 YYNGEE. The germline V and J ends were trimmed by 4 bases and 0 bases, with 19 bases remaining between them. There are 17 residues in the CDR3. Using its own MiXCR run on the 5' RACE reads, TCRdb lists one record per CDR3 protein. Here the sample spans around 300,000 distinct CDR3 sequences, roughly 4% being singletons. The data are from a study of T cells after yellow fever vaccination. The sequencing used PBMCs, collected 5 days after the yellow fever booster vaccination. This TCR came from a man younger than 35 who received the YFV17D yellow fever vaccine. V gene TRBV9 combines with J gene TRBJ1-1; possibly TRBD1 for D (5 bases). DNA for the CDR3: TGTGCCAGCAGCCCCCGTCCAGCTTTGGGGGTGAACACTGAAGCTTTCTTT. Its translation: CASSPRPALGVNTEAFF.